Each of the 18 T cell receptor beta chains below was sequenced from the same sample in a study of blood T cells in healthy people across ages. PCR was performed a second time for roughly 7 to 11 cycles using a sample-barcoded 5' primer and a J-beta primer mix. Each CDR3 protein gets one entry after TCRdb re-called the 5' RACE reads with MiXCR. The data show around 990,000 distinct CDR3 sequences, with roughly two fifths seen just once and roughly 14% held by the top ten. The source material was blood. These receptors were taken from a man aged 18 to 35 in good health.

This clonotype occurred a few times. The genes are TRBV7-2 and TRBJ1-2; TRBD1 matches 7 bases. The CDR3 runs to 14 residues. J gave up 8 bases and V 5 bases, and 11 bases lay outside the gene matches. The V gene's germline CDR1 is SGHTA and CDR2 FQGNSA. The CDR3 DNA reads as TGTGCCAGCAGCCAAGAGACAGGGATCAGAGGCTACACCTTC. This codes for CASSQETGIRGYTF. Combining the CDR3 with reference TRBV7-2 and TRBJ1-2 gives the whole variable domain GAGVSQSPSNKVTEKGKDVELRCDPISGHTALYWYRQSLGQGLEFLIYFQGNSAPDKSGLPSDRFSAERTGGSVSTLTIQRTQQEDSAVYLCASSQETGIRGYTFGSGTRLTVV.

The rearrangement uses TRBV2 and TRBJ2-4; D uncertain. Germline-derived CDR1 and CDR2 are SNHLY and FYNNEI. CDR3 size: 15 residues. Trimming removed 6 bases from V and 0 bases from J, with 12 bases in between. In DNA, the CDR3 is TGTGCCAGCAGAGGGTCGTCTTTAGCCAAAAACATTCAGTACTTC. This gives the protein CASRGSSLAKNIQYF.

The rearrangement links TRBV7-9 to TRBJ1-5; D might be TRBD1 (5 bases). This CDR3 has 18 amino acids. Germline CDR1 and CDR2: SEHNR and FQNEAQ (reference sequence). Trimming shortened V by 1 base and J by 0 bases, and 16 bases separated the two germline ends. This CDR3 is CASSLGMTDTYSNQPQHF. As DNA, the CDR3 is TGTGCCAGCAGCTTAGGGATGACAGATACGTATAGCAATCAGCCCCAGCATTTT.

V gene TRBV6-5 combines with J gene TRBJ2-5, with 9 bases lining up with TRBD2. The V gene's germline CDR1 is MNHEY and CDR2 SVGAGI. CDR3 length: 14 amino acids. The V and J ends lost 7 bases and 11 bases, in that order; junction bases with no gene match: 14. The CDR3 region is CASTALAGWNEQYF. As DNA, the CDR3 is TGTGCCAGCACCGCCCTAGCGGGGTGGAATGAGCAGTACTTC.

This clonotype was picked up a small number of times. The genes are TRBV7-9 and TRBJ2-3, with 8 bases aligning to TRBD1. CDR1 and CDR2 from the germline V gene are SEHNR and FQNEAQ (reference sequence). This CDR3 has 15 amino acids. The V gene end was trimmed by 4 bases and the J gene end by 3 bases; junction bases not matched to a gene: 6. Written as DNA, the CDR3 is TGTGCCAGCAGCTCGACAGGGGCCGAGACAGATACGCAGTATTTT. It specifies CASSSTGAETDTQYF.

The chain links TRBV12-3 or TRBV12-4 to TRBJ2-2; 7 nucleotides agree with TRBD2. This CDR3 is 15 amino acids long. V shed 4 bases, J shed 5 bases, and the junction held 7 bases outside the gene matches. In nucleotides, the CDR3 is TGTGCCAGCAGTTCGCTCGCGGGGGAGACCGGGGAGCTGTTTTTT. Translating it yields CASSSLAGETGELFF.

This clonotype has a handful of counts. The chain has TRBV7-2 and TRBJ2-3; the match to TRBD2 covers 7 bases. The CDR3 sequence is 17 residues long. The V gene end was trimmed by 5 bases and the J gene end by 3 bases; junction bases not matched to a gene: 14. CDR1 is SGHTA, CDR2 FQGNSA, per germline. The chain's CDR3 is CASSGRDYGLRTDTQYF. CDR3 DNA sequence: TGTGCCAGCAGCGGACGGGACTACGGGTTAAGGACAGATACGCAGTATTTT. Combining the CDR3 with reference TRBV7-2 and TRBJ2-3 gives the whole variable domain GAGVSQSPSNKVTEKGKDVELRCDPISGHTALYWYRQSLGQGLEFLIYFQGNSAPDKSGLPSDRFSAERTGGSVSTLTIQRTQQEDSAVYLCASSGRDYGLRTDTQYFGPGTRLTVL.

CDR3 sequence (DNA): TGTGCCAGCAGGTCCGGGACAGGGGTTAATCAGCCCCAGCATTTT. Amino acid sequence: CASRSGTGVNQPQHF. The chain links TRBV12-3 or TRBV12-4 to TRBJ1-5; the match to TRBD1 covers 10 bases. V was pared by 6 bases and J by 4 bases, with 6 bases of the junction left unmatched. The CDR3 covers 15 residues.

The rearrangement joins TRBV6-2 or TRBV6-3 to TRBJ1-1, with a weak D call TRBD1 (5 bases). The CDR3 totals 15 residues. The V gene's germline CDR1 is MNHEY and CDR2 SVGEGT. V lost 0 bases to trimming and J lost 6 bases, with 14 bases between them. The CDR3 nucleotides read TGTGCCAGCAGTTACTCGTTTTCAGGGACCGCTGAAGCTTTCTTT. Encoded protein: CASSYSFSGTAEAFF.

This clonotype has only a few counts. V and J are TRBV15 and TRBJ1-6; D not certain. CDR3 length equals 18 residues. CDR1 and CDR2 (germline): LNHNV, YYDKDF (reference sequence). V was cut by 0 bases and J by 7 bases, with 19 bases left in between. This chain's CDR3 is CATSRDRGKKVGNSPLHF. The CDR3 region has the DNA TGTGCCACCAGCAGAGATCGTGGGAAAAAAGTGGGCAATTCACCCCTCCACTTT.

The chain combines TRBV29-1 with TRBJ2-1; D gene ambiguous. Germline loops: CDR1 SQVTM, CDR2 ANQGSEA. Trimming removed 7 bases at V and 7 bases at J, with 11 bases between. CDR3 length equals 11 residues. The CDR3 DNA sequence: TGCAGCGCTGCAGACTCGAATGAGCAGTTCTTC. Protein sequence: CSAADSNEQFF.

This clonotype was counted only a few times. The chain employs TRBV5-1 and TRBJ1-1; a possible D gene is TRBD1 (5 bases). V lost 0 bases and J 2 bases, leaving 14 bases between the germline ends. Germline CDR1 is SGHRS and CDR2 is YFSETQ. The CDR3 totals 16 residues. The CDR3 loop reads CASSLGAGTYNTEAFF. The CDR3 DNA sequence: TGCGCCAGCAGCTTGGGGGCAGGGACCTATAACACTGAAGCTTTCTTT.

The rearrangement joins TRBV9 to TRBJ2-1, with a weak D call TRBD1 (6 bases). The V gene lost 3 bases and the J gene lost 6 bases, with 16 bases spanning the gap. Germline loops: CDR1 SGDLS, CDR2 YYNGEE. This CDR3 has 15 residues. The CDR3 DNA is TGTGCCAGCAGCGCCTTCGGGACAACCTCCAATGAGCAGTTCTTC. It specifies CASSAFGTTSNEQFF.

As concerns this clonotype: A much larger clone is a single base away; this may be a read error. The rearrangement joins TRBV29-1 to TRBJ2-5; tentatively, D is TRBD1 or TRBD2 (5 bases each). The CDR3 spans 12 residues. The germline V gene encodes CDR1 SQVTM and CDR2 ANQGSEA. The V and J ends lost 8 bases and 7 bases respectively, with 17 bases between them. In DNA form, the CDR3 reads TGCAGCTTGGGGCTCACTAGGGGGACCCAGTACTTC. Translating gives CSLGLTRGTQYF.

The CDR3 protein is CASSEDPYSGNTIYF. CDR3 DNA sequence: TGTGCCAGCAGTGAAGATCCCTACTCTGGAAACACCATATATTTT. The V and J genes are TRBV6-1 and TRBJ1-3; no firm D call. This CDR3 contains 15 residues. The germline V and J ends were trimmed by 1 base and 0 bases, with 7 bases remaining between them. Per germline, CDR1 MNHNS and CDR2 SASEGT.

On this clonotype: A much larger clone lies one base from this, so it may be a read error. Written as DNA, the CDR3 is TGTGCCAGCAGATTACTAGCGGGGGACAAAGAGACCCAGTACTTC. Translated: CASRLLAGDKETQYF. V usage is TRBV2 and J usage is TRBJ2-5; 11 nucleotides line up with TRBD2. This CDR3 region has 15 residues. V dropped 6 bases and J dropped 3; count of bases not matched to a gene: 6. The germline CDR1 and CDR2 sequences are SNHLY and FYNNEI.

The rearrangement links TRBV5-1 to TRBJ2-1, with D maybe TRBD2 (6 bases). The CDR3 consists of 13 residues. Per the germline V gene, CDR1 is SGHRS and CDR2 is YFSETQ. V lost 4 bases to trimming and J lost 12 bases, with 17 bases between them. For the CDR3, the DNA is TGCGCCAGCAGCGTGGGAGGTGGTGATGGGCAGTTCTTC. Translated, it gives CASSVGGGDGQFF.

Remarks on this clonotype: A clone one base away is much larger, so this may be a read error. V and J are TRBV20-1 and TRBJ1-2; D unclear. Per the germline V gene, CDR1 is DFQATT and CDR2 is SNEGSKA (reference sequence). The CDR3 is made up of 13 amino acids. CDR3 bases: TGCAGTTCCGATAGCGATACTAACTATGACTACACCTTC. Amino acids: CSSDSDTNYDYTF.